This TCR beta chain was documented in a study of cytomegalovirus exposure and HLA in healthy donors. The CDR3 is 16 residues long. The ends lost 4 bases at V and 5 bases at J; junction bases unmatched: 11. Germline lookup yields CDR1 SGHRS and CDR2 YFSETQ. The PCR ran on 60 Vbeta and 13 Jbeta primers. The assay was immunoSEQ multiplex PCR, and TCRdb's table has in-frame clones only and misses some. The sample holds 95,000 to 150,000 clones, 65% to 85% seen once. The sequenced sample consisted of PBMCs. V gene TRBV5-1 combines with J gene TRBJ2-3; 9 bases line up with TRBD1. The receptor's source is a man in his fifties or sixties in good health and CMV-seronegative. Written as DNA, the CDR3 is TGCGCCAGCAGCCAAGGAGGACAGGGGTCGAAAGATACGCAGTATTTT. Residues: CASSQGGQGSKDTQYF.